The rows below give T cell receptor beta chains drawn from one sample of a study of CD8+ T cells in alopecia areata. Measured with immunoSEQ multiplex PCR; TCRdb has only the in-frame clones, and not every one. The sample records about 90,000 clones, 44% being singletons. This specimen was CD8+ T cells sorted from blood, taken at week 24, from a patient treated with tofacitinib. The receptors here all came from a human donor with alopecia areata. Both conserved end residues are part of each CDR3. D genes are given only for firm matches. Not every row has a clone size; where given, it reads once, few, many or a size class.

cdr3_aa cdr3_nt clone_size d_call j_call v_call
CAIRSTGGTQETQYF TGTGCCATCAGATCGACCGGCGGGACCCAAGAGACCCAGTACTTC . . TRBJ2-5 TRBV10-3
CASSVEEGSAETSYNEQFF TGTGCCAGCAGCGTCGAGGAGGGCTCGGCGGAAACCTCCTACAATGAGCAGTTCTTC . . TRBJ2-1 TRBV9
CASSPSGPSYNEQFF TGTGCCAGCAGCCCTAGCGGGCCCTCCTACAATGAGCAGTTCTTC few TRBD2 TRBJ2-1 TRBV27
CASSLLMGGPEDTQYF TGTGCCAGCAGCCTCCTGATGGGAGGGCCCGAAGATACGCAGTATTTT . TRBD2 TRBJ2-3 TRBV28
CATARRHPKETQYF TGTGCCACAGCCCGACGGCACCCCAAGGAGACCCAGTACTTC . . TRBJ2-5 TRBV2
CASSEGSGRPTGQYF TGTGCCAGCAGTGAAGGTAGCGGGCGACCTACGGGGCAGTACTTC few TRBD2 TRBJ2-5 TRBV2
CASSTGTGKYEQYF TGTGCCAGCAGCACTGGGACGGGGAAGTACGAGCAGTACTTC few . TRBJ2-7 TRBV9
CASSLGGGHQPQHF TGTGCCAGCAGCTTAGGTGGAGGGCATCAGCCCCAGCATTTT . . TRBJ1-5 TRBV7-9
CASSFTPAGTYNEQFF TGTGCCAGCAGTTTCACTCCAGCGGGAACCTACAATGAGCAGTTCTTC few TRBD2 TRBJ2-1 TRBV28
CASSARDRGTNEKLFF TGTGCCAGCAGCGCCCGGGACAGGGGAACTAATGAAAAACTGTTTTTT large TRBD1 TRBJ1-4 TRBV7-9
CASRRSSYEQYF TGTGCCAGCAGGCGATCCTCCTACGAGCAGTACTTC . . TRBJ2-7 TRBV25-1
CASSGGTGGYNEQFF TGTGCCAGCAGCGGTGGGACGGGGGGCTACAATGAGCAGTTCTTC few TRBD2 TRBJ2-1 TRBV5-4
CATGGEDAYEQYF TGTGCCACCGGGGGGGAGGACGCCTACGAGCAGTACTTC . TRBD2 TRBJ2-7 TRBV10-3
CAGSRDRGINEQFF TGTGCCGGTTCACGGGACAGGGGTATCAATGAGCAGTTCTTC few TRBD1 TRBJ2-1 TRBV7-9
CASSPQTDPNYGYTF TGTGCCAGCAGTCCCCAGACAGACCCGAACTATGGCTACACCTTC few . TRBJ1-2 TRBV27
CSVEEGGWSGTDTQYF TGCAGCGTTGAAGAGGGGGGGTGGAGTGGCACAGATACGCAGTATTTT few TRBD2 TRBJ2-3 TRBV29-1
CASSFRLADNTGELFF TGTGCCAGCAGCTTTAGGCTAGCGGACAACACCGGGGAGCTGTTTTTT . TRBD2 TRBJ2-2 TRBV7-9
CASSVEPGRGEKLFF TGTGCCAGCAGCGTAGAACCGGGGAGAGGTGAAAAACTGTTTTTT . . TRBJ1-4 TRBV9
CASSLYHSQIYEQYF TGTGCCAGCAGCTTATATCACTCTCAGATCTACGAGCAGTACTTC . . TRBJ2-7 TRBV11-2
CAWDRLAGDTDTQYF TGTGCCTGGGATCGACTAGCGGGAGATACAGATACGCAGTATTTT . TRBD2 TRBJ2-3 TRBV30
CASSVDVSGRNTQYF TGTGCCAGCAGCGTAGATGTAAGCGGGAGAAATACGCAGTATTTT once TRBD2 TRBJ2-3 TRBV9
CAWNEGRNGYTF TGTGCCTGGAATGAGGGCCGAAATGGCTACACCTTC . . TRBJ1-2 TRBV30
CASSPVPSGEQFF TGTGCCAGCAGCCCGGTCCCTTCGGGCGAGCAGTTCTTC few . TRBJ2-1 TRBV14
CASSLVVRGRQDQETQYF TGTGCCAGCAGCTTAGTGGTCCGTGGGAGACAGGACCAAGAGACCCAGTACTTC few . TRBJ2-5 TRBV11-2
CASSFGGAGNTEAFF TGTGCCAGCAGCTTCGGGGGGGCCGGGAACACTGAAGCTTTCTTT . . TRBJ1-1 TRBV7-2
CASSYSVEGRDYTF TGTGCCAGCAGTTACTCGGTGGAGGGAAGGGACTACACCTTC . . TRBJ1-2 TRBV6-6
CSGMWGGETQYF TGCAGCGGGATGTGGGGTGGCGAGACCCAGTACTTC . . TRBJ2-5 TRBV29-1
CASSTGTYEQYF TGTGCCAGCAGCACAGGGACGTACGAGCAGTACTTC . . TRBJ2-7 TRBV11-1
CASSRTSGANVLTF TGTGCCAGCAGCAGGACCTCTGGGGCCAACGTCCTGACTTTC few . TRBJ2-6 TRBV11-2
CASRWDYTAAYEQYF TGTGCAAGTCGCTGGGACTATACAGCGGCCTACGAGCAGTACTTC few . TRBJ2-7 TRBV12-2
CSVPWGEQGTFGYTF TGCAGCGTCCCCTGGGGGGAACAGGGGACTTTCGGCTACACCTTC few TRBD1 TRBJ1-2 TRBV29-1
CSVLANVLTF TGCAGCGTTTTGGCCAACGTCCTGACTTTC few . TRBJ2-6 TRBV29-1
CATSRAAGRSNQPQHF TGTGCCACCAGCAGAGCGGCGGGGCGAAGCAATCAGCCCCAGCATTTT . . TRBJ1-5 TRBV15
CASTSNTAEQYF TGCGCCAGCACCTCGAACACCGCCGAGCAGTACTTC . . TRBJ2-7 TRBV5-1
CASSPVENTEAFF TGTGCCAGCTCACCGGTAGAGAACACTGAAGCTTTCTTT . . TRBJ1-1 TRBV18
CSVEESGRAPGELFF TGCAGCGTTGAAGAAAGCGGGAGGGCCCCCGGGGAGCTGTTTTTT few TRBD2 TRBJ2-2 TRBV29-1
CAWRRTDYYGYTF TGTGCCTGGAGGCGGACAGACTACTATGGCTACACCTTC few . TRBJ1-2 TRBV30
CASIPGTSAYTQYF TGTGCCAGCATCCCCGGGACTTCAGCCTATACGCAGTATTTT . . TRBJ2-3 TRBV7-6
CASSFGAAGLRNGYTF TGTGCCAGCAGCTTCGGAGCCGCAGGGTTAAGGAATGGCTACACCTTC . . TRBJ1-2 TRBV13
CSVAQGGNTEAFF TGCAGCGTAGCGCAGGGGGGGAACACTGAAGCTTTCTTT once TRBD1 TRBJ1-1 TRBV29-1